The 24 T cell receptor beta chains listed next were all sequenced from one sample in a study of blood T cell repertoires in COVID-19. Produced via immunoSEQ multiplex PCR; TCRdb's table is partial and in-frame only. The table shows roughly 180,000 clones, with about 80% occurring only once. The sample consisted of PBMCs or T cells enriched from blood (not recorded which). The receptors were sampled from a man aged 60 to 69 who had been exposed to COVID-19.

V usage is TRBV6-6 and J usage is TRBJ2-7; D might be TRBD2 (7 bases). The V and J ends lost 10 bases and 2 bases respectively, with 21 bases between them. The CDR3 totals 15 residues. The germline gives CDR1 MNHNY, CDR2 SVGAGI (reference sequence). DNA of the CDR3: TGTGCCACCTCTAACGGGGGGCGGATTACCTACGAGCAGTACTTC. Protein sequence: CATSNGGRITYEQYF.

The genes are TRBV11-2 and TRBJ2-1; D unresolved. CDR3 length: 15 residues. Between the trimmed V and J ends, which lost 5 bases and 10 bases, there was a span of 21 bases. Germline V gene lookup returns CDR1 SGHAT and CDR2 FQNNGV. DNA of the CDR3: TGTGCCAGCAGCCCAAGGCTAGTTATAAGTGCCGAGCAGTTCTTC. Protein: CASSPRLVISAEQFF.

The chain carries TRBV25-1 and TRBJ2-1, with D uncertain. The ends were cut back, 1 base at V and 0 bases at J, with 13 bases in the middle. The CDR3 has 17 amino acids. Germline loops: CDR1 MGHDK, CDR2 SYGVNS. The CDR3 region is CASSEFRGPSSYNEQFF. In DNA form, the CDR3 reads TGTGCCAGCAGTGAATTCCGAGGCCCCAGCTCCTACAATGAGCAGTTCTTC. Full variable domain (missing parts from reference TRBV25-1 and TRBJ2-1): EADIYQTPRYLVIGTGKKITLECSQTMGHDKMYWYQQDPGMELHLIHYSYGVNSTEKGDLSSESTVSRIRTEHFPLTLESARPSHTSQYLCASSEFRGPSSYNEQFFGPGTRLTVL.

The V call is TRBV12-3 or TRBV12-4, the J call TRBJ1-6, with D perhaps matching TRBD1 (5 bases). This CDR3 spans 13 amino acids. Trimming left V 4 bases short and J 10 bases short, with 11 bases between. The CDR3 DNA follows: TGTGCCAGCAGTTCTCAGGGTGGCTCACCCCTCCACTTT. Amino acid sequence: CASSSQGGSPLHF.

V and J are TRBV21-1 and TRBJ1-2; the table calls TRBD1, which could not be checked here. TRBV21-1 is a listed pseudogene. This CDR3 is 16 amino acids long. The CDR3 bases are TGTGCCAGCAGCAAAGGGACAGGGGATGGGCACTATGGCTACACCTTC. The encoded protein is CASSKGTGDGHYGYTF.

The rearrangement uses TRBV27 and TRBJ1-4; possibly TRBD1 for D (5 bases). Germline values: CDR1 MNHEY, CDR2 SMNVEV (reference sequence). V lost 1 base and J 4 bases, leaving 7 bases between the germline ends. The length of the CDR3 is 14 residues. CDR3 residues: CASSLWGGNEKLFF. The CDR3, as DNA: TGTGCCAGCAGTTTATGGGGGGGTAATGAAAAACTGTTTTTT.

This clone was seen a handful of times. This chain uses TRBV27 with TRBJ2-7; the match to TRBD1 covers 7 bases. Germline CDR1 and CDR2: MNHEY and SMNVEV (reference sequence). The CDR3 has 16 amino acids. The ends lost 2 bases at V and 0 bases at J; junction bases unmatched: 7. CDR3 region: CASSLIAGGSSYEQYF. CDR3 bases: TGTGCCAGCAGTTTAATCGCAGGGGGAAGCTCCTACGAGCAGTACTTC.

In this sample, this clone turned up a few times. The J gene is TRBJ2-2, the V gene TRBV5-4; D is uncertain. The CDR3 is made up of 15 amino acids. V was clipped by 0 bases and J by 1 base, with 7 bases between them. CDR1 SGHNT and CDR2 YYREEE come from the germline V gene (reference sequence). CDR3 nucleotides: TGTGCCAGCAGCTTGGCACTGAGGAACACCGGGGAGCTGTTTTTT. Encoded protein: CASSLALRNTGELFF.

This chain uses TRBV6-6 with TRBJ1-1; 7 positions agree with TRBD1. Germline CDR1 MNHNY, CDR2 SVGAGI (reference sequence). The V segment lost 6 bases and the J segment 5 bases; nucleotides outside the gene matches: 12. CDR3 length equals 15 residues. The chain's CDR3 is CASRQDLTGRTEAFF. CDR3 DNA: TGTGCCAGCAGACAAGACCTGACAGGGAGGACTGAAGCTTTCTTT.

This clone was picked up a small number of times. The rearrangement joins TRBV5-1 to TRBJ2-7; TRBD2 aligns across 8 bases. Looked up from germline, CDR1 is SGHRS and CDR2 is YFSETQ. The length of the CDR3 is 16 residues. Trimming at V came to 4 bases and at J to 2 bases, leaving 11 bases not matched to a gene. CDR3 in DNA: TGCGCCAGCAGCCTCCTCACTAGCGGTAGCCCCTACGAGCAGTACTTC. This gives the protein CASSLLTSGSPYEQYF.

The V call is TRBV30, the J call TRBJ2-3; maybe TRBD2 (5 bases). This CDR3 is 14 amino acids long. Germline assignment: CDR1 GTSNPN and CDR2 SVGIG (reference sequence). The ends were cut back, 0 bases at V and 4 bases at J, with 11 bases in the middle. The CDR3 loop reads CAWSVSGIADTQYF. Written as DNA, the CDR3 is TGTGCCTGGAGTGTTTCGGGGATTGCAGATACGCAGTATTTT.

This clone came up a few times. V and J are TRBV28 and TRBJ2-3; 10 positions match TRBD2. Germline CDR1 reads MDHEN; CDR2 reads SYDVKM. Germline trimming cut 4 bases from V and 2 bases from J; bases unmatched to any gene: 6. The CDR3 is made up of 16 amino acids. The CDR3 DNA reads TGTGCCAGCAGTTCCCTAGCGGGAGAACCCACAGATACGCAGTATTTT. Its protein is CASSSLAGEPTDTQYF.

The chain uses TRBV7-2 and TRBJ1-2, with 11 bases aligning to TRBD1. The CDR3 loop spans 15 amino acids. The J segment lost 7 bases and the V segment lost 5 bases, leaving 9 bases of the junction unmatched. Germline lookup yields CDR1 SGHTA and CDR2 FQGNSA. CDR3 nucleotide sequence: TGTGCCAGCAGCACGAACCCCGGGACAGGGGGTGGCTACACCTTC. It is translated as CASSTNPGTGGGYTF.

The chain combines TRBV28 with TRBJ1-1; weak D call: TRBD1 (5 bases). Germline CDR1 and CDR2: MDHEN and SYDVKM. Trimming left V 2 bases short and J 11 bases short, with 12 bases between. The CDR3 covers 12 residues. This chain's CDR3 is CASSLRQGSAFF. The CDR3, as DNA: TGTGCCAGCAGTTTAAGGCAGGGTTCGGCTTTCTTT.

This clone appeared once. This sequence joins TRBV7-3 and TRBJ2-5; TRBD2 aligns across 8 bases. With 6 bases clipped from V and 4 bases from J, the junction kept 4 bases outside the gene matches. This CDR3 spans 13 amino acids. From germline, CDR1 is SGHTA and CDR2 FQGTGA. CDR3 nucleotide sequence: TGTGCCAGCAGTCGTCGGGAGGGAGAGACCCAGTACTTC. Its translation is CASSRREGETQYF.

This chain uses TRBV27 with TRBJ2-5, with D uncertain. This CDR3 comprises 13 residues. From germline, CDR1 is MNHEY and CDR2 SMNVEV (reference sequence). The V and J ends lost 5 bases and 7 bases respectively, with 14 bases between them. Here the CDR3 reads CASSNILQLTQYF. For the CDR3, the DNA is TGTGCCAGCAGTAATATCTTACAGCTGACCCAGTACTTC.

The rearrangement uses TRBV29-1 and TRBJ2-5; 7 bases match TRBD1. Germline V gives CDR1 SQVTM, CDR2 ANQGSEA. The CDR3 is made up of 13 amino acids. V shed 4 bases and J 4 bases; nucleotides not matched to a gene: 6. The CDR3 loop reads CSVGQGKLETQYF. Written as DNA, the CDR3 is TGCAGCGTTGGACAGGGAAAATTAGAGACCCAGTACTTC.

The chain joins TRBV6-5 to TRBJ2-7; 10 bases match TRBD1. The CDR3 sequence is 13 residues long. Losses at the gene ends were 5 bases for V and 6 bases for J; bases not matched to a gene: 4. Looked up from germline, CDR1 is MNHEY and CDR2 is SVGAGI. The CDR3 sequence is CASSTGDRGEQYF. CDR3 coding DNA: TGTGCCAGCAGTACGGGGGACAGGGGCGAGCAGTACTTC.

This clone was found a few times. The CDR3 DNA is TGTGCCAGCAGCCGGGGACAGGGGGCGAATGGCTACACCTTC. Translation: CASSRGQGANGYTF. The V call is TRBV7-9, the J call TRBJ1-2; 12 bases align to TRBD1. V lost 5 bases and J lost 6; bases outside the gene matches: 4. The CDR3 spans 14 residues. The germline gives CDR1 SEHNR, CDR2 FQNEAQ (reference sequence).

This chain links TRBV20-1 with TRBJ2-1; D gene ambiguous. The CDR3 sequence is 11 residues long. Germline CDR1 DFQATT, CDR2 SNEGSKA (reference sequence). The V end lost 5 bases, the J end lost 3 bases, and 5 bases lay between the germline ends. The CDR3 here is CSASYYNEQFF. CDR3 nucleotide sequence: TGCAGTGCTTCCTACTACAATGAGCAGTTCTTC.

This clone showed up just a few times. The chain recombines TRBV29-1 with TRBJ1-4; no definite D call. Germline CDR1 SQVTM, CDR2 ANQGSEA. V gave up 4 bases and J gave up 4 bases, with 10 bases separating them. The CDR3 runs to 13 residues. The CDR3: CSVARFDNEKLFF. CDR3 nucleotide sequence: TGCAGCGTTGCACGGTTTGATAATGAAAAACTGTTTTTT.

The chain employs TRBV3-1 (or the pseudogene TRBV3-2) and TRBJ2-3, with 14 bases aligning to TRBD2. Germline lookup yields CDR1 LGHDT and CDR2 YNNKEL (reference sequence). The CDR3 totals 17 residues. The trim removed 3 bases at V and 6 bases at J, leaving 8 bases unmatched. The CDR3: CASSQATSGRAADTQYF. The CDR3 nucleotides are TGTGCCAGCAGCCAGGCGACTAGCGGGAGGGCCGCGGATACGCAGTATTTT.

The chain links TRBV19 to TRBJ1-6, with TRBD1 identical over 8 bases. The V segment lost 5 bases and the J segment 8 bases; nucleotides outside the gene matches: 5. The CDR3 spans 14 residues. The germline V gene encodes CDR1 LNHDA and CDR2 SQIVND (reference sequence). The CDR3 nucleotides are TGTGCCAGTAGTCAAGGACAGGGCGATTCACCCCTCCACTTT. Amino acids: CASSQGQGDSPLHF.

This clone was observed once. The chain couples TRBV19 to TRBJ1-4, with D possibly being TRBD1 (5 bases). Germline V gives CDR1 LNHDA, CDR2 SQIVND (reference sequence). V was pared by 6 bases and J by 7 bases, with 15 bases between. The CDR3 is made up of 14 amino acids. The chain's CDR3 is CASSRGGSGEKLFF. CDR3 DNA: TGTGCCAGTAGCCGGGGGGGGAGCGGTGAAAAACTGTTTTTT.